These 23 T cell receptor beta chains share one sample of origin, sequenced in a study of cytomegalovirus exposure and HLA in healthy donors. PCR involved 60 Vbeta and 13 Jbeta primers. Assay used: immunoSEQ multiplex PCR; TCRdb lists only in-frame clones, some missing. The sample holds tens of thousands of clones, around 8% seen once. Sample: PBMCs. The receptors here all came from a man in his forties or fifties in good health and CMV-seronegative.

This chain links TRBV15 with TRBJ2-2; no firm D call. Germline CDR1 and CDR2: LNHNV and YYDKDF (reference sequence). Trimming stripped 4 bases from V and 5 bases from J, with 8 bases between. This CDR3 has 13 amino acids. As DNA, the CDR3 is TGTGCCACCAGCAAACCCCGGACCGGGGAGCTGTTTTTT. This encodes CATSKPRTGELFF.

This clone came up a few times. The chain employs TRBV28 and TRBJ1-6; no firm D call. Trimming shortened V by 7 bases and J by 0 bases, and 13 bases separated the two germline ends. Germline CDR1 reads MDHEN; CDR2 reads SYDVKM. The length of the CDR3 is 16 residues. The CDR3 DNA reads as TGTGCCAGCACACCCTTCGCGAGCTCCTATAATTCACCCCTCCACTTT. Its protein product is CASTPFASSYNSPLHF.

The chain employs TRBV6-5 and TRBJ2-7, with 7 bases fitting TRBD2. Per the germline V gene, CDR1 is MNHEY and CDR2 is SVGAGI. This CDR3 region has 16 residues. V lost 4 bases to trimming and J lost 1 base; unmatched junction nucleotides: 10. CDR3 amino acids: CASSLGGVPSSYEQYF. CDR3 DNA: TGTGCCAGCAGTTTGGGGGGGGTCCCATCTTCCTACGAGCAGTACTTC.

This clone occurred a few times. The chain has TRBV7-9 and TRBJ1-1, with a possible D match to TRBD1 (5 bases). Germline assignment: CDR1 SEHNR and CDR2 FQNEAQ (reference sequence). The CDR3 contains 15 residues. Trimming cost V 7 bases and J 3 bases, with 18 bases left between them. The CDR3 coding sequence is TGTGCCAGCACCCCATACGGGGGGATCGACACTGAAGCTTTCTTT. As protein: CASTPYGGIDTEAFF. Full variable domain (rest looked up from reference TRBV7-9 and TRBJ1-1): DTGVSQNPRHKITKRGQNVTFRCDPISEHNRLYWYRQTLGQGPEFLTYFQNEAQLEKSRLLSDRFSAERPKGSFSTLEIQRTEQGDSAMYLCASTPYGGIDTEAFFGQGTRLTVV.

There are many counts of this clone. The rearrangement uses TRBV9 and TRBJ2-3; a weak D match, TRBD2 (5 bases). There are 14 residues in the CDR3. Germline lookup yields CDR1 SGDLS and CDR2 YYNGEE. With 0 bases removed from V and 0 bases from J, the gap between germline ends came to 5 bases. DNA of the CDR3: TGTGCCAGCAGCGTAGGAGGGAGCACAGATACGCAGTATTTT. It encodes CASSVGGSTDTQYF.

V and J are TRBV7-9 and TRBJ2-7; 9 bases agree with TRBD2. The CDR3 is made up of 18 amino acids. Germline loops: CDR1 SEHNR, CDR2 FQNEAQ (reference sequence). Trimming cost V 0 bases and J 4 bases; bases outside gene matches: 13. The CDR3 here is CASSLALADSGSKYEQYF. DNA of the CDR3: TGTGCCAGCAGCTTAGCCCTAGCCGATAGCGGGAGTAAGTACGAGCAGTACTTC.

This clone was seen only a few times. The chain joins TRBV6-1 to TRBJ2-7, with 12 nucleotides matching TRBD2. From germline, CDR1 is MNHNS and CDR2 SASEGT. The CDR3 totals 19 residues. V lost 2 bases, J lost 4 bases, and 15 bases stayed unmatched. The CDR3 DNA follows: TGTGCCAGCAGTGAACTAAGGACTAGCGGGACCTTGGGACGGTACGAGCAGTACTTC. This codes for CASSELRTSGTLGRYEQYF.

The chain combines TRBV7-3 with TRBJ1-2; 8 positions agree with TRBD1. CDR3 length equals 15 residues. Per the germline V gene, CDR1 is SGHTA and CDR2 is FQGTGA. V gave up 4 bases and J gave up 8 bases; unmatched junction bases: 12. CDR3 protein: CASSSQGALGSGYTF. As DNA, the CDR3 is TGTGCCAGCAGCTCCCAGGGGGCGCTGGGTAGCGGCTACACCTTC.

The chain employs TRBV19 and TRBJ1-1; D unclear. CDR3 size: 13 residues. V was pared by 7 bases and J by 1 base, with 10 bases between. The germline V gene encodes CDR1 LNHDA and CDR2 SQIVND (reference sequence). CDR3: CASNYFPNTEAFF. The CDR3 nucleotides read TGTGCCAGTAACTATTTCCCGAACACTGAAGCTTTCTTT. Looking up the rest from reference TRBV19 and TRBJ1-1 gives the full variable domain: DGGITQSPKYLFRKEGQNVTLSCEQNLNHDAMYWYRQDPGQGLRLIYYSQIVNDFQKGDIAEGYSVSREKKESFPLTVTSAQKNPTAFYLCASNYFPNTEAFFGQGTRLTVV.

The genes are TRBV11-2 and TRBJ2-3, with TRBD1 matching 7 bases. Germline V gene lookup returns CDR1 SGHAT and CDR2 FQNNGV. The trim removed 1 base at V and 3 bases at J, leaving 4 bases unmatched. The CDR3 is 15 residues long. CDR3 bases: TGTGCCAGCAGCTTAGTCCCAGGGGGAACAGATACGCAGTATTTT. Amino acids: CASSLVPGGTDTQYF.

The table lists this clone with a few counts. The DNA of the CDR3 is TGTGCCAGCAGCTTAAGTCAACACAGGGTCCGCACAGATACGCAGTATTTT. Its protein is CASSLSQHRVRTDTQYF. This chain links TRBV7-3 with TRBJ2-3, with D possibly matching TRBD1 (6 bases). The V end lost 1 base, the J end lost 1 base, and 15 bases lay between the germline ends. The germline V gene encodes CDR1 SGHTA and CDR2 FQGTGA. The CDR3 spans 17 residues.

This clone came up a few times. This rearrangement joins TRBV6-4 to TRBJ2-1; possible D gene TRBD2, 5 bases. This CDR3 region has 13 residues. V was trimmed by 5 bases and J by 9 bases, leaving 14 bases between them. The V gene's germline CDR1 is MRHNA and CDR2 SNTAGT. CDR3 sequence: CASSPGVGGEQFF. The CDR3 DNA follows: TGTGCCAGCAGTCCCGGGGTGGGCGGTGAGCAGTTCTTC.

This clone has only a few counts. The CDR3 sequence: CASSQQGSGELFF. The CDR3 bases are TGTGCCAGCTCACAACAGGGAAGCGGGGAGCTGTTTTTT. The chain employs TRBV18 and TRBJ2-2, with D maybe TRBD1 (6 bases). Germline V lookup: CDR1 KGHSH, CDR2 LQKENI. The CDR3 length is 13 residues. Deletions cut 4 bases from V and 7 bases from J, with 10 bases between.

V usage is TRBV28 and J usage is TRBJ2-7; 7 positions agree with TRBD1. The germline V gene has CDR1 MDHEN and CDR2 SYDVKM. The trim removed 2 bases at V and 9 bases at J, leaving 13 bases unmatched. The CDR3 has 15 residues. In DNA form, the CDR3 reads TGTGCCAGCAGTTTACCCGAAAGACCACAGGGGTGGCAGTACTTC. Encoded protein: CASSLPERPQGWQYF. Variable domain in full (rest from reference TRBV28 and TRBJ2-7): DVKVTQSSRYLVKRTGEKVFLECVQDMDHENMFWYRQDPGLGLRLIYFSYDVKMKEKGDIPEGYSVSREKKERFSLILESASTNQTSMYLCASSLPERPQGWQYFGPGTRLTVT.

V usage is TRBV5-6 and J usage is TRBJ1-6; D remains unclear. This CDR3 is 15 amino acids long. V lost 5 bases and J 4 bases, leaving 13 bases between the germline ends. Germline V gene sequence: CDR1 SGHDT, CDR2 YYEEEE. The CDR3 protein is CASRGSGSYNSPLHF. The CDR3 DNA reads as TGTGCCAGCAGGGGTTCGGGGTCTTATAATTCACCCCTCCACTTT. Drawing the rest from reference TRBV5-6 and TRBJ1-6, the complete variable domain is DAGVTQSPTHLIKTRGQQVTLRCSPKSGHDTVSWYQQALGQGPQFIFQYYEEEERQRGNFPDRFSGHQFPNYSSELNVNALLLGDSALYLCASRGSGSYNSPLHFGNGTRLTVT.

The rearrangement links TRBV13 to TRBJ2-5; 9 bases match TRBD2. The CDR3 covers 16 residues. V gave up 3 bases and J gave up 2 bases; unmatched junction bases: 7. The germline V gene encodes CDR1 PRHDT and CDR2 FYEKMQ (reference sequence). CDR3 DNA sequence: TGTGCCAGCAGCTTGGGGCTAGCGGGGCGACAAGAGACCCAGTACTTC. Protein product: CASSLGLAGRQETQYF.

This clone came up a few times. The rearrangement links TRBV7-9 to TRBJ1-1, with a weak D call TRBD1 (6 bases). Between the trimmed V and J ends, which lost 5 bases and 4 bases, there was a span of 20 bases. The length of the CDR3 is 16 residues. Germline V gene sequence: CDR1 SEHNR, CDR2 FQNEAQ (reference sequence). Here the CDR3 DNA reads TGTGCCAGCAGCCGAGGGGGTGCAGGGCCGCGCACTGAAGCTTTCTTT. Translating gives CASSRGGAGPRTEAFF.

This clone was observed a handful of times. The J gene is TRBJ2-2, the V gene TRBV28; 9 nucleotides agree with TRBD2. Trimming took 8 bases from V and 5 from J; bases not matched to a gene: 6. CDR3 length: 14 residues. Germline V gene sequence: CDR1 MDHEN, CDR2 SYDVKM. CDR3 DNA sequence: TGTGCCAGCTACCTTAGCGGGGGTACCGGGGAGCTGTTTTTT. Translating it yields CASYLSGGTGELFF.

The chain combines TRBV6-5 with TRBJ1-1; D gene uncertain. The length of the CDR3 is 15 residues. CDR1 is MNHEY and CDR2 is SVGAGI in the germline V gene. Between the trimmed V and J ends, which lost 6 bases and 0 bases, there was a span of 14 bases. CDR3 amino acids: CASSPLEIMNTEAFF. CDR3 coding DNA: TGTGCCAGCAGCCCCTTAGAAATCATGAACACTGAAGCTTTCTTT.

This clone showed up just a few times. The J gene is TRBJ2-2, the V gene TRBV2; TRBD2 is a possible D gene (6 bases). This CDR3 region has 14 residues. Germline CDR1 reads SNHLY; CDR2 reads FYNNEI. Between the trimmed V and J ends, which lost 6 bases and 5 bases, there was a span of 13 bases. The chain's CDR3 is CASRGRESTGELFF. The DNA of the CDR3 is TGTGCCAGCAGAGGGCGGGAATCGACCGGGGAGCTGTTTTTT. Combining the CDR3 with reference TRBV2 and TRBJ2-2 gives the whole variable domain EPEVTQTPSHQVTQMGQEVILRCVPISNHLYFYWYRQILGQKVEFLVSFYNNEISEKSEIFDDQFSVERPDGSNFTLKIRSTKLEDSAMYFCASRGRESTGELFFGEGSRLTVL.

This clone was counted between two and nine times. CDR3 nucleotide sequence: TGTGCCAGCAGTGAAGCAAGCGCCTACAATGAGCAGTTCTTC. Residues: CASSEASAYNEQFF. The chain employs TRBV2 and TRBJ2-1; D ambiguous. Trimming left V 0 bases short and J 2 bases short, with 5 bases between. Germline-derived CDR1 and CDR2 are SNHLY and FYNNEI. This CDR3 contains 14 residues. Complete variable domain (other parts from reference TRBV2 and TRBJ2-1): EPEVTQTPSHQVTQMGQEVILRCVPISNHLYFYWYRQILGQKVEFLVSFYNNEISEKSEIFDDQFSVERPDGSNFTLKIRSTKLEDSAMYFCASSEASAYNEQFFGPGTRLTVL.

The chain combines TRBV30 with TRBJ2-1; 9 nucleotides line up with TRBD2. The germline CDR1 and CDR2 sequences are GTSNPN and SVGIG (reference sequence). J was trimmed by 6 bases and V by 2 bases; bases with no gene match: 8. This CDR3 contains 15 residues. The CDR3: CAWSTFGGRANEQFF. The CDR3 DNA follows: TGTGCCTGGAGTACATTCGGCGGGAGGGCCAATGAGCAGTTCTTC.

A few counts support this clone. In nucleotides, the CDR3 is TGTGCCAGTAGTATCCGGGGTAGGGCCGGGGAGCTGTTTTTT. This encodes CASSIRGRAGELFF. The chain recombines TRBV19 with TRBJ2-2; the D gene is possibly TRBD2 (5 bases). The V gene lost 3 bases and the J gene lost 6 bases, with 11 bases spanning the gap. From germline, CDR1 is LNHDA and CDR2 SQIVND (reference sequence). This CDR3 is 14 amino acids long.